This TCR beta chain was recovered during a study of identifying expanded T cells in peripheral blood. The study's findings and limits: Roughly two-week clone count variance significantly increased as total template count grew. Technical replicates showed about 1.2 changed clones; two weeks approximately 16; four weeks 19.

V was clipped by 4 bases and J by 5 bases; unmatched bases: 9. Germline loops: CDR1 MGHRA, CDR2 YSYEKL. This CDR3 spans 17 amino acids. A remark on this clone: No antigen is known for it.

No infections or other immune events were documented during collection. Some clones are missing from TCRdb's copy, which holds only in-frame ones; the method was immunoSEQ multiplex PCR. The table lists approximately 81,000 clones, over 80% of them singletons. The TCR originated in a person aged 18 to 70 in good health. The chain combines TRBV4-1 with TRBJ2-1; the match to TRBD2 covers 12 bases. Sequencing used blood. As DNA, the CDR3 is TGCGCCAGCAGCCCTCGGACTAGCGGGGCGAATAACAATGAGCAGTTCTTC. This gives the protein CASSPRTSGANNNEQFF.